This T cell receptor (beta chain) was retrieved from a study of cytomegalovirus exposure and HLA in healthy donors. V lost 3 bases and J 4 bases, leaving 13 bases between the germline ends. CDR1 is SGHRS and CDR2 is YFSETQ in the germline V gene. The CDR3 runs to 14 residues. PCR used 60 Vbeta primers and 13 Jbeta primers. Assay: immunoSEQ multiplex PCR; the TCRdb copy retains only in-frame clones and omits some. The data show about 140,000 clones, around 66% seen once. The source is a woman aged 55-70 years in good health and CMV-seronegative. V and J are TRBV5-1 and TRBJ1-1; weak D call: TRBD1 (6 bases). Sequenced input: PBMCs. CDR3 loop: CASSSLQGTTEAFF. The CDR3 DNA reads TGCGCCAGCAGCTCGTTACAGGGCACCACTGAAGCTTTCTTT. Drawing the rest from reference TRBV5-1 and TRBJ1-1, the complete variable domain is KAGVTQTPRYLIKTRGQQVTLSCSPISGHRSVSWYQQTPGQGLQFLFEYFSETQRNKGNFPGRFSGRQFSNSRSEMNVSTLELGDSALYLCASSSLQGTTEAFFGQGTRLTVV.